This TCR beta chain was retrieved from a study of cytomegalovirus exposure and HLA in healthy donors. Clones were read by immunoSEQ multiplex PCR, and TCRdb kept only the in-frame ones, dropping some. This repertoire shows about 110,000 clones, approximately 95% found once; its top ten account for roughly 0.66%. General observations from the study: In vitro work confirmed that three CMV-associated chains recognize CMV antigens.

The germline V gene has CDR1 MGHDK and CDR2 SYGVNS. The CDR3 runs 13 residues. The V end lost 6 bases, the J end lost 2 bases, and 10 bases lay between the germline ends. Remarks on this clone: Its specificity is not known.

Sequencing was performed on PBMCs. This clonotype was sampled from a woman aged 18 to 35 in good health and CMV-seronegative. The chain uses TRBV25-1 and TRBJ2-5, with TRBD2 as a possible D gene (5 bases). The CDR3 DNA reads as TGTGCCAGCAGGGAGGAGATACAAGAGACCCAGTACTTC. It yields the protein CASREEIQETQYF.